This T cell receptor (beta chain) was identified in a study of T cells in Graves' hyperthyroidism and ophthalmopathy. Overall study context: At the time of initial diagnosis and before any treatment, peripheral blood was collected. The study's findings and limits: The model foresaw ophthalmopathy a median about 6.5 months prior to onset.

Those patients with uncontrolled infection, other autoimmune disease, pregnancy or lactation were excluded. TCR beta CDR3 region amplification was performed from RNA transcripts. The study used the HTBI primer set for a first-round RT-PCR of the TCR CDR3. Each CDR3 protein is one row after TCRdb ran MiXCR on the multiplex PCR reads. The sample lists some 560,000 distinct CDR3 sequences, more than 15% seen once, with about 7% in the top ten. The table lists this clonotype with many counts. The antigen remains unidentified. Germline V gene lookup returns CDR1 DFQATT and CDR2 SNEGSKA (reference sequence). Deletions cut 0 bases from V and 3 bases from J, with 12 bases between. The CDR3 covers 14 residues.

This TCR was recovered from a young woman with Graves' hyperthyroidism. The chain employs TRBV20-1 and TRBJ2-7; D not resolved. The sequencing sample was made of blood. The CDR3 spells CSARDLRLDYEQYF. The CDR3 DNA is TGCAGTGCTAGAGATTTGAGGTTGGACTACGAGCAGTACTTC.